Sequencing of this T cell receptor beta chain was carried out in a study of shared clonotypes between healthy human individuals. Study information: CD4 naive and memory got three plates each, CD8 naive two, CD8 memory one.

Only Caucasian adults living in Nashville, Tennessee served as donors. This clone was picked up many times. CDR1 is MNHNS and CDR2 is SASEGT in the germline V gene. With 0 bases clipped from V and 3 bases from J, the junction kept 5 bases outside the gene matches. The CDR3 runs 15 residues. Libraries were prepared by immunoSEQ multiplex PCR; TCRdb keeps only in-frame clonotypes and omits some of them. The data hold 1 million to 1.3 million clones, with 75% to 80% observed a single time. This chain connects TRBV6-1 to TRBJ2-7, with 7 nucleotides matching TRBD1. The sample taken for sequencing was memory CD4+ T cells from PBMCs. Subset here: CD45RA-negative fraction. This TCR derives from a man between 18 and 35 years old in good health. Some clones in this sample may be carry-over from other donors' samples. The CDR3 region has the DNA TGTGCCAGCAGTGAAGCCGGGACAGCTAACTACGAGCAGTACTTC. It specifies CASSEAGTANYEQYF.